This entry is about one T cell receptor (beta chain). Its antigen is still unknown. Original analysis: In the immunoSEQ data, sequences were junction-only and lacked quality scores, so filtering differed. This table comes from immunoSEQ multiplex PCR, and its TCRdb copy is limited to in-frame clones, with some not included. That table gives V, J and clone size, and the DNA gave D and trimming. The profile shows some 1,400,000 clones, about 96% of them singletons. Germline trimming cut 3 bases from V and 6 bases from J; bases unmatched to any gene: 5. The CDR3 length is 15 residues. Germline V CDR1 and CDR2: SGDLS, YYNGEE. This entry belongs to a study of shared clonotypes between healthy human individuals. Whole-study findings and limits: Non-shared clonotypes had lower generation probabilities than clonotypes shared by all four sorted-subset donors. It was anticipated that sequencing depth would influence how many clonotypes donors shared.

The chain recombines TRBV9 with TRBJ2-1; 11 bases agree with TRBD2. The sequenced material came from naive CD4+ T cells sorted from blood. Noted subset: CD45RA+ positively selected. The receptor's source is a man younger than 40 in good health. DNA of the CDR3: TGTGCCAGCAGCGCGACTAGCGGGACTTTCAATGAGCAGTTCTTC. It translates to CASSATSGTFNEQFF.